This T cell receptor (beta chain) was identified in a study of T-cell reconstitution after alpha-beta-depleted transplantation in children. Study-level points and caveats: At day 60, the high TCRbeta diversity found in some patients originated from recipient T cells and thymic progenitors that had survived.

This clonotype was detected only a few times. The antigen is unknown. CDR1 is SGHKS, CDR2 YYEKEE, per germline (reference sequence). The CDR3 is made up of 16 amino acids. V lost 0 bases to trimming and J lost 0 bases, with 10 bases between them. TCRbeta library construction was performed incorporating unique molecular identifiers. TCRdb redid the calling of the PCR reads with MiXCR, one entry per CDR3 protein. The sample holds some 350,000 distinct CDR3 sequences, roughly 16% seen once. The input for sequencing was PBMCs, mostly from graft donor cells, taken 360 days after TCRalphabeta/CD19-depleted stem cell transplant. This TCR was sampled from a male patient aged 2-15 years who had a stem cell transplant for acute lymphoblastic leukemia, so the T cells may come from the graft donor. The chain is built from TRBV5-5 and TRBJ1-5; D unclear. Here the CDR3 DNA reads TGTGCCAGCAGCTTGGTAGCGGGATATAGCAATCAGCCCCAGCATTTT. Protein product: CASSLVAGYSNQPQHF.